The next 16 T cell receptor beta chains were all read from a single sample in a study of OX40 agonist ivuxolimab in advanced cancers. The assay was immunoSEQ multiplex PCR, and TCRdb's table has in-frame clones only and misses some. The data hold under 90,000 clones, with 83% observed a single time. Sample: CD4+ or CD8+ T cells sorted from blood, taken in a trial of the OX40 agonist ivuxolimab. These receptor sequences come from an adult with an advanced solid tumor such as melanoma, head and neck, liver or kidney cancer.

J is TRBJ1-2 and V is TRBV9, with D possibly TRBD1 on 6 matching bases. This CDR3 contains 15 residues. The V and J ends lost 6 bases and 3 bases respectively, with 18 bases between them. Germline V lookup: CDR1 SGDLS, CDR2 YYNGEE. CDR3: CASTQGPTGHYGYTF. The CDR3, as DNA: TGTGCCAGCACCCAAGGCCCCACAGGGCACTATGGCTACACCTTC.

V gene TRBV5-6 combines with J gene TRBJ1-3; unclear D gene. Looked up from germline, CDR1 is SGHDT and CDR2 is YYEEEE. Trimming stripped 6 bases from V and 0 bases from J, with 13 bases between. The CDR3 is 15 residues long. The CDR3 spells CASTPEGNSGNTIYF. CDR3 coding DNA: TGTGCCAGCACCCCGGAAGGGAACTCTGGAAACACCATATATTTT.

The CDR3 reads CASSIDFSGGQANYGYTF. In DNA, the CDR3 is TGTGCCAGTAGTATAGACTTCTCGGGGGGACAGGCAAACTATGGCTACACCTTC. The rearrangement links TRBV19 to TRBJ1-2; 8 nucleotides match TRBD1. Germline V gene data show CDR1 as LNHDA and CDR2 as SQIVND (reference sequence). V was pared by 0 bases and J by 2 bases, with 11 bases of the junction left unmatched. The CDR3 totals 18 residues.

The V and J genes are TRBV28 and TRBJ1-2, with 8 bases that match TRBD1. The germline CDR1 and CDR2 sequences are MDHEN and SYDVKM. The CDR3 covers 15 residues. The V segment lost 2 bases and the J segment 2 bases; nucleotides outside the gene matches: 4. The CDR3 protein is CASSLGQGRNYGYTF. The CDR3 DNA sequence: TGTGCCAGCAGTTTAGGACAGGGTCGGAACTATGGCTACACCTTC.

V usage is TRBV10-3 and J usage is TRBJ2-3, with 7 bases that match TRBD1. CDR1 is ENHRY, CDR2 SYGVKD, per germline. The CDR3 runs 12 residues. J lost 2 bases, V lost 9 bases, and 2 bases had no gene match. The CDR3 loop is CAIGQDTDTQYF. CDR3 nucleotides: TGTGCCATAGGACAGGACACAGATACGCAGTATTTT.

This clone was seen only once. This chain connects TRBV11-2 to TRBJ2-7, with TRBD1 matching over 8 bases. The CDR3 sequence is 18 residues long. Trimming cost V 1 base and J 5 bases; bases outside gene matches: 16. Germline V lookup: CDR1 SGHAT, CDR2 FQNNGV. In DNA form, the CDR3 reads TGTGCCAGCAGCTTAGGACCTTCAACTCCAGGACAGGGTAACGAGCAGTACTTC. This encodes CASSLGPSTPGQGNEQYF.

The chain carries TRBV5-1 and TRBJ1-2, with D unclear. The CDR3 consists of 13 residues. Trimming took 6 bases from V and 2 from J, leaving 11 bases between them. Germline loops: CDR1 SGHRS, CDR2 YFSETQ. This CDR3 reads CASTEDGNYGYTF. In DNA, the CDR3 is TGCGCCAGCACAGAAGACGGGAACTATGGCTACACCTTC.

This sequence joins TRBV6-1 and TRBJ1-1; D is uncertain. This CDR3 has 13 residues. Germline CDR1 and CDR2: MNHNS and SASEGT. The ends were cut back, 5 bases at V and 4 bases at J, with 11 bases in the middle. The CDR3 spells CASSSPLATEAFF. CDR3 DNA sequence: TGTGCCAGCAGTTCTCCCTTGGCCACTGAAGCTTTCTTT.

This rearrangement joins TRBV14 to TRBJ2-5; 8 bases map to TRBD2. This CDR3 has 16 amino acids. J gave up 4 bases and V 1 base, and 8 bases lay outside the gene matches. Germline V gene sequence: CDR1 SGHDN, CDR2 FVKESK. CDR3 bases: TGTGCCAGCAGCCAAGTATACGGGGGGGCGAGAGAGACCCAGTACTTC. This sequence encodes CASSQVYGGARETQYF. The full variable domain, in which reference TRBV14 and TRBJ2-5 provide the parts outside the CDR3, is EAGVTQFPSHSVIEKGQTVTLRCDPISGHDNLYWYRRVMGKEIKFLLHFVKESKQDESGMPNNRFLAERTGGTYSTLKVQPAELEDSGVYFCASSQVYGGARETQYFGPGTRLLVL.

This clone was counted only a few times. This chain joins TRBV10-3 and TRBJ2-7; 7 positions agree with TRBD1. The junction had 8 bases not matched to a gene; V was cut back by 2 bases and J by 1 base. Looked up from germline, CDR1 is ENHRY and CDR2 is SYGVKD. The CDR3 consists of 16 residues. CDR3 loop: CAISEDRGTASYEQYF. The CDR3 DNA reads TGTGCCATCAGTGAGGACCGAGGGACAGCGTCCTACGAGCAGTACTTC.

There are a few counts of this clone. The V gene is TRBV11-2, the J gene TRBJ2-3; D is ambiguous. CDR3 size: 16 residues. Between the trimmed V and J ends, which lost 7 bases and 4 bases, there was a span of 21 bases. CDR1 SGHAT and CDR2 FQNNGV come from the germline V gene. For the CDR3, the DNA is TGTGCCAGCACCGAACGTCGAAGGGCTGGCGCAGATACGCAGTATTTT. This gives the protein CASTERRRAGADTQYF. Full variable domain (missing parts from reference TRBV11-2 and TRBJ2-3): EAGVAQSPRYKIIEKRQSVAFWCNPISGHATLYWYQQILGQGPKLLIQFQNNGVVDDSQLPKDRFSAERLKGVDSTLKIQPAKLEDSAVYLCASTERRRAGADTQYFGPGTRLTVL.

This clone occurred once. The chain uses TRBV19 and TRBJ2-7; D possibly matches TRBD1 or TRBD2 (5 bases each). Germline CDR1 and CDR2: LNHDA and SQIVND (reference sequence). With 4 bases removed from V and 7 bases from J, the gap between germline ends came to 11 bases. The CDR3 length is 12 residues. The CDR3 sequence: CASSTGTGEQYF. The DNA for the CDR3 is TGTGCCAGTAGTACCGGGACCGGGGAGCAGTACTTC.

This clone showed up just a few times. V usage is TRBV6-1 and J usage is TRBJ2-3, with D possibly being TRBD2 (6 bases). Germline CDR1 reads MNHNS; CDR2 reads SASEGT. V lost 2 bases to trimming and J lost 4 bases, with 16 bases between them. The CDR3 is 16 amino acids. The CDR3 DNA reads as TGTGCCAGCAGTGAAAAGTGGGGGGTGGCCCCAGATACGCAGTATTTT. Translated: CASSEKWGVAPDTQYF.

The chain uses TRBV6-5 and TRBJ1-2; D remains ambiguous. Germline loops: CDR1 MNHEY, CDR2 SVGAGI. V lost 2 bases and J 0 bases, leaving 10 bases between the germline ends. The CDR3 has 15 amino acids. This CDR3 is CASSYLPGANYGYTF. The CDR3 region has the DNA TGTGCCAGCAGTTACCTCCCCGGGGCTAACTATGGCTACACCTTC.

V is TRBV2 and J is TRBJ2-1; weak D call: TRBD2 (7 bases). CDR1 is SNHLY, CDR2 FYNNEI, per germline. CDR3 length: 15 amino acids. The V and J ends lost 0 bases and 5 bases respectively, with 11 bases between them. Here the CDR3 DNA reads TGTGCCAGCAGTGAAGCGGGGGCGGGGGACAATGAGCAGTTCTTC. Its protein product is CASSEAGAGDNEQFF.

A remark on this clone: An end of the junction differs from the germline gene, which may be a read error. The chain has TRBV15 and TRBJ2-5, with D perhaps TRBD1 or TRBD2 (5 bases each). The CDR3 has 14 amino acids. Germline values: CDR1 LNHNV, CDR2 YYDKDF (reference sequence). The CDR3 loop reads CATSRHRGAEPQYF. The CDR3 nucleotides are TGTGCCACCAGCAGACACCGGGGCGCAGAGCCCCAGTACTTC.